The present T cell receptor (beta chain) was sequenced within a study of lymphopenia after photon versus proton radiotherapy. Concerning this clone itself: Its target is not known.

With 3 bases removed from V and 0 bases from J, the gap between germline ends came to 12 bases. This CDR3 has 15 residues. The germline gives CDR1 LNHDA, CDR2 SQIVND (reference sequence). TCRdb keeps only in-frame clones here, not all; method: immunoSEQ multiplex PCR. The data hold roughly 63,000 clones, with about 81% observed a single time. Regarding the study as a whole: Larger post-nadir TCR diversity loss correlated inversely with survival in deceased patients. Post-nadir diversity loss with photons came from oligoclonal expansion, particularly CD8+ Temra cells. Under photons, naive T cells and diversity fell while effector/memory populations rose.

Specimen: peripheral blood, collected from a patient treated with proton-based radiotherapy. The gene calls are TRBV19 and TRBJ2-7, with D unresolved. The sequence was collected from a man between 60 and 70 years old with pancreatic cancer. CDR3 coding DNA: TGTGCCAGTAGTATGGGGATTGCAGTCTCCTACGAGCAGTACTTC. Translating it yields CASSMGIAVSYEQYF.